This T cell receptor (beta chain) was observed in a study of Ad26.COV2.S vaccination and SARS-CoV-2 variants. Study at large: Ad26.COV2.S, an intramuscular injection, was given once or twice 56 days apart.

Treatment given: around 19 received Ad26.COV2.S at low or high dose, single or two shots; several received placebo; per-sample allocation not given. Day 63 after the first vaccine or placebo injection was the time point for sampling. The CDR3 extends over 16 amino acids. V gave up 2 bases and J gave up 6 bases; unmatched junction bases: 7. Germline CDR1 and CDR2: SGHNT and YENEEA. Only in-frame clones appear in the TCRdb table, and some are missing; sequencing was by immunoSEQ multiplex PCR. The data show around 300,000 clones, with 75% to 90% seen just once and 5.5% held by the top ten. This TCR came from a person between 18 and 59 years old who received the Ad26.COV2.S COVID-19 vaccine or a placebo. This chain uses TRBV11-3 with TRBJ2-1; 10 nucleotides line up with TRBD1. The sequencing here drew on peripheral blood, taken in a trial of Ad26.COV2.S vaccine versus placebo. The DNA of the CDR3 is TGTGCCAGCAGCTTAAATCAGGGACAGGGGTTCAATGAGCAGTTCTTC. Amino acid sequence: CASSLNQGQGFNEQFF.